The rows below give T cell receptor beta chains drawn from one sample of a study of cytomegalovirus exposure and HLA in healthy donors. This table comes from immunoSEQ multiplex PCR, and its TCRdb copy is limited to in-frame clones, with some not included. The top ten clones hold under 3.5% of a sample with 190,000 or so clones, roughly 84% of them seen once. Sequenced input: PBMCs. The receptors stem from a woman aged 18-29 years in good health and CMV-seropositive. Each CDR3 is given with its conserved first and last residue. The D gene is left open where the match is weak.

J,D,V,CDR3
TRBJ1-2,NA,TRBV2,CASSEAHSNYGYTF
TRBJ1-1,TRBD1,TRBV7-9,CASSLMGGQGLGGTEAFF
TRBJ2-5,TRBD1,TRBV6-1,CASSTGGETQYF
TRBJ2-5,TRBD2,TRBV9,CASSVVASGGASETQYF
TRBJ1-5,TRBD1,TRBV6-1,CASSEGGTGLGSNQPQHF
TRBJ1-2,NA,TRBV9,CASSPTKGPNYGYTF
TRBJ2-4,TRBD1,TRBV9,CASSGDRSLAKNIQYF
TRBJ2-2,NA,TRBV5-4,CASNRDTPNTGELFF
TRBJ2-7,NA,TRBV2,CASSEAGPSYEQYF
TRBJ1-2,NA,TRBV6-5,CASSGRRGYTF
TRBJ2-2,TRBD1,TRBV25-1,CASSEFGDRDPTGELFF
TRBJ1-2,NA,TRBV4-1,CASSQESTVINYGYTF
TRBJ2-3,NA,TRBV7-9,CASSGGVPHTQYF
TRBJ1-2,NA,TRBV19,CASSRGPPDYGYTF
TRBJ2-7,TRBD2,TRBV6-5,CASRESGGPYEQYF
TRBJ1-3,NA,TRBV12-5,CASGPGYNTIYF
TRBJ1-1,NA,TRBV2,CASSRPGAFF